This entry lists 30 T cell receptor beta chains sequenced from one sample in a study of blood T cell repertoires in COVID-19. Sequenced by immunoSEQ multiplex PCR; TCRdb stores in-frame clones only, minus some. The sample lists roughly 82,000 clones, around four fifths occurring once. The sequenced material came from peripheral blood. Every receptor here comes from a woman aged 60-70 years with acute or convalescent COVID-19.

This rearrangement joins TRBV5-1 to TRBJ2-7; no clear D gene. Germline loops: CDR1 SGHRS, CDR2 YFSETQ. CDR3 length equals 12 residues. V was shortened by 0 bases and J by 5 bases, with 6 bases between the two germline ends. The CDR3 spells CASSLASHEQYF. CDR3 nucleotide sequence: TGCGCCAGCAGCTTGGCGTCCCACGAGCAGTACTTC. The variable domain in full, with the rest retrieved from reference TRBV5-1 and TRBJ2-7, is KAGVTQTPRYLIKTRGQQVTLSCSPISGHRSVSWYQQTPGQGLQFLFEYFSETQRNKGNFPGRFSGRQFSNSRSEMNVSTLELGDSALYLCASSLASHEQYFGPGTRLTVT.

This clone showed up just once. The genes are TRBV5-1 and TRBJ2-7, with 10 positions matching TRBD1. V lost 4 bases and J lost 5; bases outside the gene matches: 9. The germline V gene encodes CDR1 SGHRS and CDR2 YFSETQ. CDR3 length: 15 amino acids. The CDR3 protein is CASSPPGTGVHEQYF. The CDR3 DNA follows: TGCGCCAGCAGCCCCCCCGGGACAGGGGTCCACGAGCAGTACTTC. Filled out from reference TRBV5-1 and TRBJ2-7, the complete variable domain reads KAGVTQTPRYLIKTRGQQVTLSCSPISGHRSVSWYQQTPGQGLQFLFEYFSETQRNKGNFPGRFSGRQFSNSRSEMNVSTLELGDSALYLCASSPPGTGVHEQYFGPGTRLTVT.

This clone has only one observation. The V call is TRBV7-9, the J call TRBJ1-1; 9 positions match TRBD1. Germline V CDR1 and CDR2: SEHNR, FQNEAQ (reference sequence). V shed 4 bases and J 2 bases; nucleotides not matched to a gene: 2. The length of the CDR3 is 14 residues. This CDR3 reads CASSSGQGNTEAFF. As DNA, the CDR3 is TGTGCCAGCAGCTCGGGACAGGGAAACACTGAAGCTTTCTTT.

The chain carries TRBV4-1 and TRBJ1-1; 8 bases match TRBD1. J gave up 1 base and V 3 bases, and 4 bases lay outside the gene matches. The CDR3 runs 15 residues. CDR1 and CDR2 from the germline V gene are MGHRA and YSYEKL. CDR3 sequence reads: CASSHADRANTEAFF. CDR3 nucleotide sequence: TGCGCCAGCAGCCACGCGGACAGGGCGAACACTGAAGCTTTCTTT.

The chain couples TRBV11-3 to TRBJ2-1, with TRBD2 matching 9 bases. Germline V gene sequence: CDR1 SGHNT, CDR2 YENEEA. This CDR3 has 17 amino acids. Germline trimming cut 5 bases from V and 7 bases from J; bases unmatched to any gene: 15. The CDR3 DNA reads TGTGCCAGCAGCCCAGTCATTAGCGGGAGAGCTACAAATGAGCAGTTCTTC. Translated, it gives CASSPVISGRATNEQFF.

The chain uses TRBV12-3 or TRBV12-4 and TRBJ1-1; 7 nucleotides match TRBD1. V was pared by 8 bases and J by 7 bases, with 1 base of the junction left unmatched. The CDR3 contains 10 residues. This CDR3 reads CASGQDEAFF. Here the CDR3 DNA reads TGTGCCAGCGGACAGGATGAAGCTTTCTTT.

The chain carries TRBV3-1 (or the pseudogene TRBV3-2) and TRBJ1-6; TRBD1 matches at 12 bases. The V gene end was trimmed by 4 bases and the J gene end by 7 bases; junction bases not matched to a gene: 5. The CDR3 totals 16 residues. From germline, CDR1 is LGHDT and CDR2 YNNKEL (reference sequence). Written as DNA, the CDR3 is TGTGCCAGCAGCCGTGGGACAGGGGGCGTGAATTCACCCCTCCACTTT. Protein: CASSRGTGGVNSPLHF.

The chain is built from TRBV7-2 and TRBJ1-2; D is unresolved. The CDR3 is made up of 15 amino acids. Germline V gene data show CDR1 as SGHTA and CDR2 as FQGNSA. The V gene lost 1 base and the J gene lost 4 bases, with 13 bases spanning the gap. The chain's CDR3 is CASSLGGGTAYGYTF. The DNA of the CDR3 is TGTGCCAGCAGCTTAGGTGGAGGAACTGCCTATGGCTACACCTTC. Looking up the rest from reference TRBV7-2 and TRBJ1-2 gives the full variable domain: GAGVSQSPSNKVTEKGKDVELRCDPISGHTALYWYRQSLGQGLEFLIYFQGNSAPDKSGLPSDRFSAERTGGSVSTLTIQRTQQEDSAVYLCASSLGGGTAYGYTFGSGTRLTVV.

The J gene is TRBJ1-6, the V gene TRBV14; D gene ambiguous. Per germline, CDR1 SGHDN and CDR2 FVKESK. The CDR3 is made up of 13 amino acids. Trimming took 2 bases from V and 7 from J, leaving 6 bases between them. The DNA of the CDR3 is TGTGCCAGCAGCCAAACGGGGAATTCACCCCTCCACTTT. Protein: CASSQTGNSPLHF.

The chain employs TRBV7-2 and TRBJ2-6, with a possible D match to TRBD1 (6 bases). Per germline, CDR1 SGHTA and CDR2 FQGNSA. The CDR3 consists of 14 residues. V dropped 5 bases and J dropped 4 bases, with 9 bases sitting between them. CDR3 loop: CASSQGTGANVLTF. For the CDR3, the DNA is TGTGCCAGCAGCCAAGGGACAGGGGCCAACGTCCTGACTTTC.

The genes are TRBV11-2 and TRBJ1-1; D perhaps matches TRBD1 (5 bases). The CDR3 consists of 12 residues. Germline CDR1 and CDR2: SGHAT and FQNNGV. V lost 8 bases and J 0 bases, leaving 7 bases between the germline ends. CDR3 sequence reads: CASSGLNTEAFF. CDR3 nucleotides: TGTGCCAGCTCAGGGCTGAACACTGAAGCTTTCTTT. The full variable domain, completed using reference TRBV11-2 and TRBJ1-1, is EAGVAQSPRYKIIEKRQSVAFWCNPISGHATLYWYQQILGQGPKLLIQFQNNGVVDDSQLPKDRFSAERLKGVDSTLKIQPAKLEDSAVYLCASSGLNTEAFFGQGTRLTVV.

The DNA for the CDR3 is TGTGCCATCAGTACAATATGGCGGGCTGACTATGGCTACACCTTC. Residues: CAISTIWRADYGYTF. The J gene is TRBJ1-2, the V gene TRBV10-3; D remains ambiguous. The V and J ends lost 5 bases and 3 bases respectively, with 16 bases between them. The CDR3 length is 15 residues. Per germline, CDR1 ENHRY and CDR2 SYGVKD.

The genes are TRBV27 and TRBJ1-3; 10 bases fit TRBD1. The CDR3 is made up of 16 amino acids. Germline-derived CDR1 and CDR2 are MNHEY and SMNVEV (reference sequence). V shed 5 bases and J 2 bases; nucleotides not matched to a gene: 6. The CDR3 DNA reads as TGTGCCAGCAGTAGGGACAGGGGAGAAGCTGGAAACACCATATATTTT. Translated: CASSRDRGEAGNTIYF.

The rearrangement uses TRBV28 and TRBJ2-3; 9 bases agree with TRBD1. Germline values: CDR1 MDHEN, CDR2 SYDVKM. V gave up 7 bases and J gave up 4 bases; unmatched junction bases: 6. CDR3 length: 14 amino acids. The CDR3 bases are TGTGCCAGCATAACAGGGGGCAACGCAGATACGCAGTATTTT. Encoded protein: CASITGGNADTQYF.

This clone was counted once. The chain is built from TRBV29-1 and TRBJ1-2; no clear D. V was pared by 3 bases and J by 3 bases, with 14 bases between. This CDR3 has 14 residues. Germline V gene lookup returns CDR1 SQVTM and CDR2 ANQGSEA. The CDR3: CSVDQRESYYGYTF. The CDR3 DNA is TGCAGCGTTGATCAGAGGGAGTCGTACTATGGCTACACCTTC.

This chain links TRBV23-1 with TRBJ2-7; no clear D. TRBV23-1 carries the ORF label, with uncertain function. V dropped 2 bases and J dropped 4 bases, with 12 bases sitting between them. The CDR3 extends over 14 amino acids. The CDR3 is CASSQPLFGYEQYF. As DNA, the CDR3 is TGCGCCAGCAGTCAACCCCTCTTCGGGTACGAGCAGTACTTC.

The rearrangement links TRBV29-1 to TRBJ1-1, with D unresolved. V was clipped by 5 bases and J by 7 bases, with 8 bases between them. The CDR3 consists of 10 residues. The V gene's germline CDR1 is SQVTM and CDR2 ANQGSEA. Written as DNA, the CDR3 is TGCAGCGTTCAAACAGTTGAAGCTTTCTTT. This gives the protein CSVQTVEAFF.

CDR3 sequence reads: CASSTRGTSETQYF. In DNA, the CDR3 is TGTGCCAGTAGTACCCGGGGGACGTCAGAGACCCAGTACTTC. This rearrangement joins TRBV19 to TRBJ2-5, with D maybe TRBD2 (6 bases). The V gene lost 4 bases and the J gene lost 4 bases, with 13 bases spanning the gap. The CDR3 is 14 amino acids. CDR1 and CDR2 from the germline V gene are LNHDA and SQIVND (reference sequence).

V usage is TRBV6-5 and J usage is TRBJ1-5; 9 bases line up with TRBD1. Per the germline V gene, CDR1 is MNHEY and CDR2 is SVGAGI. The CDR3 has 15 residues. With V trimmed by 5 bases and J by 0 bases, 2 bases remained unmatched. CDR3 residues: CASSKTGGSNQPQHF. CDR3 nucleotide sequence: TGTGCCAGCAGTAAGACAGGGGGTAGCAATCAGCCCCAGCATTTT.

This chain links TRBV29-1 with TRBJ1-3, with a weak D call TRBD1 (5 bases). The germline CDR1 and CDR2 sequences are SQVTM and ANQGSEA. The CDR3 loop spans 13 amino acids. V was shortened by 6 bases and J by 1 base, with 10 bases between the two germline ends. In nucleotides, the CDR3 is TGCAGCGTCGTGACAGTGTCTGGAAACACCATATATTTT. This codes for CSVVTVSGNTIYF.

The chain links TRBV15 to TRBJ2-7, with TRBD1 as a possible D gene (5 bases). Germline CDR1 LNHNV, CDR2 YYDKDF (reference sequence). The V and J ends lost 1 base and 1 base respectively, with 11 bases between them. The CDR3 covers 15 residues. The DNA of the CDR3 is TGTGCCACCAGCAGAGTCCCTCAGGGTTCCTACGAGCAGTACTTC. Residues: CATSRVPQGSYEQYF.

This chain links TRBV29-1 with TRBJ2-4, with 9 bases identical to TRBD2. The CDR3 loop spans 12 amino acids. Unmatched junction bases numbered 8, after V lost 7 bases and J lost 10 bases. Germline-derived CDR1 and CDR2 are SQVTM and ANQGSEA. The CDR3 region is CSAARGGTIQYF. The DNA for the CDR3 is TGCAGCGCCGCGCGGGGGGGGACAATTCAGTACTTC.

The chain couples TRBV4-2 to TRBJ2-2, with D maybe TRBD1 (6 bases). This CDR3 has 16 residues. CDR1 is LGHNA and CDR2 is YNFKEQ in the germline V gene. V was shortened by 1 base and J by 2 bases, with 11 bases between the two germline ends. CDR3 sequence: CASSQGGRGNTGELFF. The CDR3 bases are TGTGCCAGCAGCCAAGGAGGCAGGGGAAACACCGGGGAGCTGTTTTTT.

The rearrangement uses TRBV11-3 and TRBJ1-1; D perhaps matches TRBD1 (5 bases). Germline V gene sequence: CDR1 SGHNT, CDR2 YENEEA. The CDR3 is 13 amino acids. V dropped 8 bases and J dropped 5 bases, with 15 bases sitting between them. The CDR3 sequence is CASGARVGTEAFF. The CDR3 bases are TGTGCCAGCGGGGCCAGGGTTGGAACTGAAGCTTTCTTT.

The chain is built from TRBV9 and TRBJ2-1; D is possibly TRBD2 (5 bases). Looked up from germline, CDR1 is SGDLS and CDR2 is YYNGEE. The CDR3 is made up of 16 amino acids. V was pared by 0 bases and J by 6 bases, with 16 bases between. In DNA, the CDR3 is TGTGCCAGCAGCGTAGAGCCCAGCGGTGGATCCAATGAGCAGTTCTTC. Its translation is CASSVEPSGGSNEQFF. Combining the CDR3 with reference TRBV9 and TRBJ2-1 gives the whole variable domain DSGVTQTPKHLITATGQRVTLRCSPRSGDLSVYWYQQSLDQGLQFLIQYYNGEERAKGNILERFSAQQFPDLHSELNLSSLELGDSALYFCASSVEPSGGSNEQFFGPGTRLTVL.

The chain combines TRBV2 with TRBJ2-3, with D possibly TRBD1 on 6 matching bases. The V and J ends lost 6 bases and 2 bases respectively, with 12 bases between them. The CDR3 runs to 14 residues. The germline gives CDR1 SNHLY, CDR2 FYNNEI. CDR3 nucleotides: TGTGCCAGCAGAGGGGGACCCTACACAGATACGCAGTATTTT. It encodes CASRGGPYTDTQYF.

The rearrangement joins TRBV7-2 to TRBJ2-1; 9 nucleotides align to TRBD2. The V and J ends lost 4 bases and 4 bases, in that order; junction bases with no gene match: 11. The CDR3 extends over 17 amino acids. Per the germline V gene, CDR1 is SGHTA and CDR2 is FQGNSA. The CDR3 DNA sequence: TGTGCCAGCAGCTCCACGGGGGGAGCGGGGGGTTACAATGAGCAGTTCTTC. Translating gives CASSSTGGAGGYNEQFF. Complete variable domain (other parts from reference TRBV7-2 and TRBJ2-1): GAGVSQSPSNKVTEKGKDVELRCDPISGHTALYWYRQSLGQGLEFLIYFQGNSAPDKSGLPSDRFSAERTGGSVSTLTIQRTQQEDSAVYLCASSSTGGAGGYNEQFFGPGTRLTVL.

The genes are TRBV5-1 and TRBJ1-2, with D hard to call. CDR3 size: 14 residues. V lost 0 bases and J 1 base, leaving 7 bases between the germline ends. In germline, CDR1 is SGHRS, CDR2 YFSETQ. Here the CDR3 reads CASSLVADNYGYTF. CDR3 DNA sequence: TGCGCCAGCAGCTTGGTGGCAGATAACTATGGCTACACCTTC. Full variable domain (rest looked up from reference TRBV5-1 and TRBJ1-2): KAGVTQTPRYLIKTRGQQVTLSCSPISGHRSVSWYQQTPGQGLQFLFEYFSETQRNKGNFPGRFSGRQFSNSRSEMNVSTLELGDSALYLCASSLVADNYGYTFGSGTRLTVV.

The V gene is TRBV4-3, the J gene TRBJ2-6; 7 bases fit TRBD2. This CDR3 spans 18 amino acids. Germline assignment: CDR1 LGHNA and CDR2 YSLEER. J was trimmed by 4 bases and V by 0 bases; bases with no gene match: 9. CDR3 coding DNA: TGCGCCAGCAGCCAAGAGGGGCTAGCGGCGGGGGGGGCCAACGTCCTGACTTTC. This codes for CASSQEGLAAGGANVLTF.

The gene calls are TRBV3-1 (or the pseudogene TRBV3-2) and TRBJ2-4; 8 nucleotides align to TRBD2. Germline assignment: CDR1 LGHDT and CDR2 YNNKEL (reference sequence). The V segment lost 4 bases and the J segment 0 bases; nucleotides outside the gene matches: 5. The CDR3 consists of 16 residues. The CDR3: CASSPGLAVAKNIQYF. In DNA form, the CDR3 reads TGTGCCAGCAGCCCTGGACTAGCCGTAGCCAAAAACATTCAGTACTTC.